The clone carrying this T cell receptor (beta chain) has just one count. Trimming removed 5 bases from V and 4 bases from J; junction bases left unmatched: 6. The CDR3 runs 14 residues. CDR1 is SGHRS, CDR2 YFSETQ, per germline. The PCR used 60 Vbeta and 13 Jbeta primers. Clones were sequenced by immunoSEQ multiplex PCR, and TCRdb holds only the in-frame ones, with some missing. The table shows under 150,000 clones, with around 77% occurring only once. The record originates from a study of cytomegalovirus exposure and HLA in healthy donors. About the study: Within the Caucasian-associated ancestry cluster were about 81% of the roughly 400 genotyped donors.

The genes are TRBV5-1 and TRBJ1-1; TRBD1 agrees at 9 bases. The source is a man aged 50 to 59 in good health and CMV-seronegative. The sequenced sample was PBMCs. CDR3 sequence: CASSEQGAVTEAFF. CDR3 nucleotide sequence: TGCGCCAGCAGTGAACAGGGGGCCGTCACTGAAGCTTTCTTT.